The rows below give T cell receptor beta chains drawn from one sample of a study of cytomegalovirus exposure and HLA in healthy donors. Repertoires were generated with immunoSEQ multiplex PCR, while TCRdb's copy carries only in-frame clones and drops some. The sample gives more than 90,000 clones, more than 65% of which show up once; 8% to 9% is in the top ten. The material sequenced was PBMCs. Receptors originate from a human donor in good health. Each CDR3 is given with its conserved first and last residue. The D gene is left open where the match is weak. Rows give clone size only sometimes, using once, few, many, or a class for an expanded clone.

V: TRBV19
length: 15
D: -
size: -
J: TRBJ1-2
CDR3: CASSNPPTGHYGYTF
DNA: TGTGCCAGTAGTAACCCTCCGACAGGCCACTATGGCTACACCTTC

V: TRBV19
length: 18
D: TRBD2
size: -
J: TRBJ2-2
CDR3: CASSTRDRLAGNTGELFF
DNA: TGTGCCAGTAGTACCCGAGACCGACTAGCGGGGAACACCGGGGAGCTGTTTTTT

V: TRBV2
length: 14
D: -
size: -
J: TRBJ2-3
CDR3: CASTLRLTTDTQYF
DNA: TGTGCCAGCACACTCCGGTTAACGACAGATACGCAGTATTTT

V: TRBV18
length: 17
D: -
size: -
J: TRBJ2-3
CDR3: CASSPKPRWNSTDTQYF
DNA: TGTGCCAGCTCACCCAAACCGAGGTGGAATAGCACAGATACGCAGTATTTT

V: TRBV2
length: 11
D: -
size: -
J: TRBJ1-2
CDR3: CASRQGDGYTF
DNA: TGTGCCAGCAGACAGGGTGACGGCTACACCTTC

V: TRBV6-6
length: 16
D: -
size: -
J: TRBJ1-5
CDR3: CASTNRRGAGNQPQHF
DNA: TGTGCCAGCACCAACCGGAGGGGAGCGGGCAATCAGCCCCAGCATTTT

V: TRBV5-1
length: 12
D: -
size: -
J: TRBJ1-1
CDR3: CASSLDRIEAFF
DNA: TGCGCCAGCAGCTTGGACAGAATTGAAGCTTTCTTT

V: TRBV5-1
length: 15
D: TRBD2
size: -
J: TRBJ2-7
CDR3: CASSLEAGAEYEQYF
DNA: TGCGCCAGCAGCTTGGAAGCGGGAGCTGAATACGAGCAGTACTTC

V: TRBV4-1
length: 18
D: -
size: -
J: TRBJ2-1
CDR3: CASSQDGKRVVFRNEQFF
DNA: TGCGCCAGCAGCCAAGATGGGAAGAGGGTAGTGTTCCGCAATGAGCAGTTCTTC

V: TRBV15
length: 16
D: TRBD1
size: -
J: TRBJ2-2
CDR3: CATSRATGTGYGELFF
DNA: TGTGCCACCAGCAGAGCCACCGGGACAGGGTACGGGGAGCTGTTTTTT

V: TRBV5-4
length: 16
D: -
size: few
J: TRBJ1-1
CDR3: CASSKDTVGVYTEAFF
DNA: TGTGCCAGCAGCAAGGACACCGTTGGGGTTTACACTGAAGCTTTCTTT